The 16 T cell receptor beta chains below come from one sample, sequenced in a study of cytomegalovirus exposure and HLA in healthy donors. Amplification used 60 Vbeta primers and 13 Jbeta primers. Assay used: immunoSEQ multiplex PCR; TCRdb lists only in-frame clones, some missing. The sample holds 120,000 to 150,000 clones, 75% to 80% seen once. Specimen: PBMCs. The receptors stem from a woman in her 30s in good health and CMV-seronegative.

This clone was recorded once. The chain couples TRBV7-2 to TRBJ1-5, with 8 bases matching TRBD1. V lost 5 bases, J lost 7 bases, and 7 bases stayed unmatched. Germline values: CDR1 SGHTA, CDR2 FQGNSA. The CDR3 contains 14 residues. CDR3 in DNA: TGTGCCAGCAGCCCCGGGACAGGAAGACAGCCCCAGCATTTT. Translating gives CASSPGTGRQPQHF.

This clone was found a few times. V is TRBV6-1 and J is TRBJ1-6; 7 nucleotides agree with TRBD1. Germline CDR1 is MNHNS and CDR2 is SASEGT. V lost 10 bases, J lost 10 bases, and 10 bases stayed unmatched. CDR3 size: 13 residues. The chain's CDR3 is CATEGQLPSPLHF. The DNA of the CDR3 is TGTGCCACCGAGGGACAGTTGCCCTCACCCCTCCACTTT.

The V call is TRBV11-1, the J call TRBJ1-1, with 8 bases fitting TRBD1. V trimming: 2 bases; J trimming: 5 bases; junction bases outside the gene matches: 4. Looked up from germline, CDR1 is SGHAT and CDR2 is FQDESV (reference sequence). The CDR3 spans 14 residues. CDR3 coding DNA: TGTGCCAGCAGCTTAAACAGGGGGGGGACTGAAGCTTTCTTT. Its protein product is CASSLNRGGTEAFF.

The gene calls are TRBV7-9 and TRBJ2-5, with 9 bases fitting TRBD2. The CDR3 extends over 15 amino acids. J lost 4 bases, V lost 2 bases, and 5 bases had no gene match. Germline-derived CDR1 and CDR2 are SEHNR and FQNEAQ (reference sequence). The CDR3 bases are TGTGCCAGCAGCTTATCCGGCGGGGGGGCAGAGACCCAGTACTTC. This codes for CASSLSGGGAETQYF.

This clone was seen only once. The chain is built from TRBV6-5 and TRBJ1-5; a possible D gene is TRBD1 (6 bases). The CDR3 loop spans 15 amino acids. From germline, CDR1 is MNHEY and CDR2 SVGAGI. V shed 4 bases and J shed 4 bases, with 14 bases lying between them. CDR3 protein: CASSSTGIENQPQHF. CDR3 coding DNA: TGTGCCAGCAGTTCCACAGGGATAGAGAATCAGCCCCAGCATTTT.

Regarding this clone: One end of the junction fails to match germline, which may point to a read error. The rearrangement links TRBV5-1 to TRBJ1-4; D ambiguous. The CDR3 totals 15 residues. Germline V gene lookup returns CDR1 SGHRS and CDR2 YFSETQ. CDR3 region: CASSLAPGTIEKLFF. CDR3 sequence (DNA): TGCGCCAGCAGCTTGGCCCCGGGAACTATTGAAAAACTGTTTTTT.

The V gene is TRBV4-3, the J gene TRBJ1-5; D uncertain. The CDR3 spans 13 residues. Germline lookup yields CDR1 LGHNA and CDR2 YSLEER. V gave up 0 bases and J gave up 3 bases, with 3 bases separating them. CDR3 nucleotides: TGCGCCAGCAGCCAAGATCTCAATCAGCCCCAGCATTTT. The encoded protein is CASSQDLNQPQHF.

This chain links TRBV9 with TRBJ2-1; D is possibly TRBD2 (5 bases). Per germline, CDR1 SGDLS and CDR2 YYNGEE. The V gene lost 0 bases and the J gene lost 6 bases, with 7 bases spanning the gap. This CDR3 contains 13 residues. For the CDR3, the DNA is TGTGCCAGCAGCGTAGTAGGGAGCAATGAGCAGTTCTTC. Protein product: CASSVVGSNEQFF. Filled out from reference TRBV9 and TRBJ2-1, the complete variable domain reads DSGVTQTPKHLITATGQRVTLRCSPRSGDLSVYWYQQSLDQGLQFLIQYYNGEERAKGNILERFSAQQFPDLHSELNLSSLELGDSALYFCASSVVGSNEQFFGPGTRLTVL.

The chain's CDR3 is CASSYRSSGNTIYF. CDR3 DNA sequence: TGTGCCAGCAGTTACAGGAGCTCTGGAAACACCATATATTTT. The V gene is TRBV7-2, the J gene TRBJ1-3; maybe TRBD1 (5 bases). From germline, CDR1 is SGHTA and CDR2 FQGNSA. Trimming shortened V by 6 bases and J by 0 bases, and 9 bases separated the two germline ends. This CDR3 is 14 amino acids long.

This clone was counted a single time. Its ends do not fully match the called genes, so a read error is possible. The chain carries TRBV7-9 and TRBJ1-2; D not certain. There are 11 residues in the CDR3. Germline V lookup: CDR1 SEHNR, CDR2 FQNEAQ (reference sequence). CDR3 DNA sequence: TGTTCCAGCAGTTCCTCTCAGGGCTACACCTTC. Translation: CSSSSSQGYTF.

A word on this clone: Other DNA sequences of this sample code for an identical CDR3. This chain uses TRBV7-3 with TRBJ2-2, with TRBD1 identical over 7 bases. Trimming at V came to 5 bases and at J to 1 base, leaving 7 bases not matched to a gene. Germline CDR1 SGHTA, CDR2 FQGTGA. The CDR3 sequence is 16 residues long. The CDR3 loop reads CASSLHRGGNTGELFF. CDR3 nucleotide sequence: TGTGCCAGCAGCCTGCACAGGGGTGGGAACACCGGGGAGCTGTTTTTT.

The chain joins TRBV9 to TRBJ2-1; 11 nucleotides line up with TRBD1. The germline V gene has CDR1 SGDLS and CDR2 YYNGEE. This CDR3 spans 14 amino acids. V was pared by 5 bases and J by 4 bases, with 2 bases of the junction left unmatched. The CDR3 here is CASSRDRGYNEQFF. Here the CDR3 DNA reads TGTGCCAGCAGTCGGGACAGGGGGTACAATGAGCAGTTCTTC.

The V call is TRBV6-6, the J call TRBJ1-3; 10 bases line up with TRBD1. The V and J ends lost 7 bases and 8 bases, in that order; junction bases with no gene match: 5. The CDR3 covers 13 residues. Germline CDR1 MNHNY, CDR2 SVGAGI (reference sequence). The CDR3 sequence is CASIRTGGHTIYF. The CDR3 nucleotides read TGTGCCAGCATTAGGACAGGGGGACACACCATATATTTT.

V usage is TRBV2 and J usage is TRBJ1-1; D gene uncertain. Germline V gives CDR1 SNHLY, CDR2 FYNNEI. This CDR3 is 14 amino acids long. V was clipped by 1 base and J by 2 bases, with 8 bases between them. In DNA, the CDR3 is TGTGCCAGCAGTGAAGGGTACAGAAACACTGAAGCTTTCTTT. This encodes CASSEGYRNTEAFF.

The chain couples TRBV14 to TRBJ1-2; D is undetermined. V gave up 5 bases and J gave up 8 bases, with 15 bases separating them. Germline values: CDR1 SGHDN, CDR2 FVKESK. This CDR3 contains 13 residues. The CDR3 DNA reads TGTGCCAGCAGCTCGCCGGGTTCGGAGGGCTACACCTTC. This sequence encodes CASSSPGSEGYTF.

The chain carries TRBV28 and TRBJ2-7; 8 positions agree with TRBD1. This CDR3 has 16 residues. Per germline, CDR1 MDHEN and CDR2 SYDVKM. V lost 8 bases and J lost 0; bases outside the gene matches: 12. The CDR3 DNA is TGTGCCAGCGGAGGGGACAGGCGCCTGAGCTCCTACGAGCAGTACTTC. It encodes CASGGDRRLSSYEQYF.